This is a list of T cell receptor beta chains from one sample in a study of neoadjuvant anti-PD-1 for oral cavity cancer. Sequencing was performed with immunoSEQ multiplex PCR; in TCRdb, only in-frame clones are kept and a portion is missing. Seen here are some 6,200 clones, roughly three fifths observed once, and the top ten hold around 7.9%. The material sequenced was tumor tissue, taken after nivolumab (anti-PD-1) treatment. The source is a person aged 35 to 85 with oral cavity squamous cell carcinoma. CDR3s include the opening cysteine and the closing phenylalanine or tryptophan. Each record gives: CDR3 length, D gene, clone size, V gene, J gene, CDR3 DNA, CDR3 protein. A D gene is named only where the DNA matches it firmly. Clone sizes are given selectively: once, few, many, or a class where the clone is expanded.

13	.	.	TRBV27	TRBJ1-5	TGTGCCAGCAGACTTTGGGGGGATCAGCCCCAGCATTTT	CASRLWGDQPQHF
17	.	.	TRBV28	TRBJ2-7	TGTGCCAGCAGACCATTATTTCAGGGGATGATCTTCTACGAGCAGTACTTC	CASRPLFQGMIFYEQYF
14	TRBD1	few	TRBV5-1	TRBJ1-6	TGCGCCAGCACCCTGGGGACAGCCAATTCACCCCTCCACTTT	CASTLGTANSPLHF
14	TRBD2	few	TRBV18	TRBJ2-7	TGTGCCAGCTCCGTACTAGCGGGAGATAGCGAGCAGTACTTC	CASSVLAGDSEQYF
15	.	.	TRBV6-6	TRBJ1-4	TGTGCCAGCAGTTACTCAGGAGGGGCTCGTGAAAAACTGTTTTTT	CASSYSGGAREKLFF
13	TRBD2	few	TRBV19	TRBJ2-3	TGTGCCAGCAGCGGGAGTGGTACAGATACGCAGTATTTT	CASSGSGTDTQYF
16	TRBD1	.	TRBV15	TRBJ2-1	TGTGCCACCAGCTATGGGACAGGCAGCTCCTACAATGAGCAGTTCTTC	CATSYGTGSSYNEQFF
14	.	once	TRBV6-1	TRBJ2-7	TGTGCCAGCACTACTAACAGGGCCTCCTACGAGCAGTACTTC	CASTTNRASYEQYF
13	.	.	TRBV6-5	TRBJ1-6	TGTGCCAGCAGTGCCGACGGGCCTTCACCCCTCCACTTT	CASSADGPSPLHF
13	.	.	TRBV7-3	TRBJ1-1	TGTGCCAGCAGCTTTAGCGAGCACACTGAAGCTTTCTTT	CASSFSEHTEAFF
13	.	.	TRBV5-4	TRBJ2-5	TGTGCCAGCAGTTCGCAGGGTACAGAGACCCAGTACTTC	CASSSQGTETQYF
14	.	.	TRBV28	TRBJ1-6	TGTGCCAGCTTCTCTTACCCAGGGGTTTCACCCCTCCACTTT	CASFSYPGVSPLHF
13	.	few	TRBV7-2	TRBJ2-7	TGTGCCAGCAGCTTGGCTGCTCAGTACGAGCAGTACTTC	CASSLAAQYEQYF
12	.	.	TRBV5-6	TRBJ2-5	TGTGCCAGCTTTGACGATAAAGAGACCCAGTACTTC	CASFDDKETQYF
15	.	.	TRBV2	TRBJ1-1	TGTGCCAGCAGTGATTACATGGGGGCTAAGGCTGAAGCTTTCTTT	CASSDYMGAKAEAFF
13	.	.	TRBV7-3	TRBJ1-4	TGTGCCAGCAGCCAGAATTGGGGGGAAAAACTGTTTTTT	CASSQNWGEKLFF
12	TRBD1	.	TRBV28	TRBJ1-1	TGTGCCAGCTGGGACAGAAACACTGAAGCTTTCTTT	CASWDRNTEAFF
12	.	few	TRBV28	TRBJ2-7	TGTGCCAGCAGTTTAGACTCCTACGAGCAGTACTTC	CASSLDSYEQYF
14	TRBD2	.	TRBV4-2	TRBJ2-2	TGTGCCAGCAAAGAAGCGGGAGCAACCGGGGAGCTGTTTTTT	CASKEAGATGELFF
15	TRBD1	once	TRBV7-8	TRBJ1-4	TGTGCCAGCAGCCCAGGACAGGCTCGCAAGGAAAAACTGTTTTTT	CASSPGQARKEKLFF
13	.	.	TRBV30	TRBJ2-7	TGTGCCTCAGGGCGGGACCGTTGGGGGGAGCAGTACTTC	CASGRDRWGEQYF
10	.	.	TRBV29-1	TRBJ2-7	TGCAGCGCCGGTGGGTCCGAGCAGTACTTC	CSAGGSEQYF
14	.	.	TRBV7-9	TRBJ1-1	TGTGCCAGCAGCTTAGCTGGGGAAGGGACTGAAGCTTTCTTT	CASSLAGEGTEAFF
15	.	.	TRBV11-2	TRBJ1-1	TGTGCCAGCAGCTTGGAGCCTTTACTGAACACTGAAGCTTTCTTT	CASSLEPLLNTEAFF
13	.	.	TRBV7-7	TRBJ1-1	TGTGCTAGCAGCCCGAGGGGGGTCACTGAAGCTTTCTTT	CASSPRGVTEAFF
19	.	.	TRBV21-1	TRBJ2-7	TGTGCCAGCAGCAAAGGAGGGGGGACTAGCGGGAGGGCCAAGTACGAGCAGTACTTC	CASSKGGGTSGRAKYEQYF
13	TRBD2	.	TRBV5-6	TRBJ2-1	TGTGCCAGCAGCCGAAGACTAGCAGGTGAGCAGTTCTTC	CASSRRLAGEQFF
13	.	few	TRBV2	TRBJ2-7	TGTGCCAGCAGTGAGGGCAGCTCCTACGAGCAGTACTTC	CASSEGSSYEQYF
14	.	.	TRBV6-1	TRBJ1-1	TGTGCAAGCGACCCGAGGGGACTAAACACTGAAGCTTTCTTT	CASDPRGLNTEAFF
18	TRBD2	.	TRBV5-1	TRBJ2-7	TGCGCCAGCAGCTCGCGGTCGGAGGGAGGGCCATTTGCCTACGAGCAGTACTTC	CASSSRSEGGPFAYEQYF
15	TRBD1	.	TRBV11-1	TRBJ1-1	TGTGCCAGCAGCTTTCTGACAGGGGTCGGGGCTGAAGCTTTCTTT	CASSFLTGVGAEAFF
15	.	few	TRBV18	TRBJ2-4	TGTGCCAGCTCACCGATAGGGGCGGCCAAAAACATTCAGTACTTC	CASSPIGAAKNIQYF
16	TRBD1	.	TRBV27	TRBJ1-2	TGTGCCAGCAGTTCCGGGACAGCCACTAGGCGTCATGGCTACACCTTC	CASSSGTATRRHGYTF
16	.	.	TRBV6-1	TRBJ1-2	TGTGCCAGCAGTGAAGCGGGAAGGGGGAAGGACTATGGCTACACCTTC	CASSEAGRGKDYGYTF
17	.	.	TRBV9	TRBJ2-1	TGTGCCAGCAGCGTAGGGGTTAGCGGTAGCTCCTACAATGAGCAGTTCTTC	CASSVGVSGSSYNEQFF
15	.	.	TRBV5-5	TRBJ1-4	TGTGCCAGCAGCTTGCTGACAGCAACTAATGAAAAACTGTTTTTT	CASSLLTATNEKLFF
14	TRBD1	.	TRBV6-1	TRBJ1-6	TGTGCCAGCAGTTCCGGGACAGATAATTCACCCCTCCACTTT	CASSSGTDNSPLHF